This T cell receptor beta chain was sequenced during a study of shared clonotypes between healthy human individuals. Some clones are missing from TCRdb's copy, which holds only in-frame ones; the method was immunoSEQ multiplex PCR. The sample shows about 1.9 million clones, roughly 95% of them seen only once. Germline V gene data show CDR1 as MNHEY and CDR2 as SMNVEV (reference sequence). This CDR3 contains 15 residues. With 2 bases clipped from V and 4 bases from J, the junction kept 2 bases outside the gene matches. Positive CCR7 selection of CD45RO-negative cells yielded the naive CD8 cells, and terminally differentiated effector memory CD45RA+ cells were excluded.

The chain uses TRBV27 and TRBJ2-3, with TRBD1 identical over 11 bases. The receptor's source is a man younger than 35 in good health. Some clones in this sample may be carry-over from other donors' samples. Source material: naive CD8+ T cells from PBMCs. The CDR3 loop reads CASSLGTGGADTQYF. For the CDR3, the DNA is TGTGCCAGCAGTTTAGGGACAGGGGGGGCAGATACGCAGTATTTT.